What follows are 26 T cell receptor beta chains derived from one specimen sequenced in a study of T cells after yellow fever vaccination. TCRdb fed the 5' RACE reads into MiXCR, producing one record per CDR3 protein. The sample lists 300,000 to 450,000 distinct CDR3 sequences; about 8.3% were seen once. This specimen consisted of PBMCs, obtained 35 to 50 days after the first yellow fever vaccination. Source of these receptors: a man aged 18 to 29 who received the YFV17D yellow fever vaccine.

Only a few counts were recorded for this clonotype. CDR3 residues: CASSQQGSETQYF. CDR3 bases: TGTGCCAGCAGCCAACAGGGTTCGGAGACCCAGTACTTC. This rearrangement joins TRBV14 to TRBJ2-5, with D possibly TRBD1 on 5 matching bases. The CDR3 is made up of 13 amino acids. The V and J ends lost 2 bases and 5 bases respectively, with 9 bases between them. Germline V CDR1 and CDR2: SGHDN, FVKESK.

V and J are TRBV24-1 and TRBJ2-6; D call uncertain. The CDR3 totals 15 residues. Deletions cut 4 bases from V and 0 bases from J, with 6 bases between. The germline V gene encodes CDR1 KGHDR and CDR2 SFDVKD. The CDR3 here is CATSDPTSGANVLTF. The CDR3 region has the DNA TGTGCCACCAGTGACCCGACCTCTGGGGCCAACGTCCTGACTTTC.

The sample holds many counts of this clonotype. The chain joins TRBV7-8 to TRBJ1-5; a possible D gene is TRBD1 (5 bases). The CDR3 consists of 17 residues. Trimming stripped 1 base from V and 2 bases from J, with 15 bases between. The V gene's germline CDR1 is SGHVS and CDR2 FQNEAQ. This CDR3 is CASSLDSSGMGNQPQHF. The DNA for the CDR3 is TGTGCCAGCAGCTTAGATTCTTCAGGGATGGGCAATCAGCCCCAGCATTTT.

The chain combines TRBV28 with TRBJ2-7, with D unresolved. CDR1 and CDR2 from the germline V gene are MDHEN and SYDVKM. V lost 6 bases and J lost 6, with 9 bases in between. The CDR3 totals 11 residues. CDR3: CASRGWGEQYV. Written as DNA, the CDR3 is TGTGCCAGCAGAGGGTGGGGCGAGCAGTACGTC.

The chain links TRBV20-1 to TRBJ1-1; D might be TRBD1 (5 bases). V gave up 0 bases and J gave up 1 base, with 15 bases separating them. Germline loops: CDR1 DFQATT, CDR2 SNEGSKA (reference sequence). This CDR3 spans 16 amino acids. The CDR3, as DNA: TGCAGTGCTAGAGATAGGAGGAACGGGGGGAACACTGAAGCTTTCTTT. Translation: CSARDRRNGGNTEAFF.

The chain uses TRBV5-1 and TRBJ2-3; no reliable D call. The germline V gene encodes CDR1 SGHRS and CDR2 YFSETQ. The CDR3 extends over 14 amino acids. Trimming stripped 1 base from V and 1 base from J, with 7 bases between. The CDR3 region is CASSLLTGTDTQYF. In DNA, the CDR3 is TGCGCCAGCAGCTTGCTCACAGGCACAGATACGCAGTATTTT.

This clonotype occurred a few times. The genes are TRBV11-2 and TRBJ2-1; D may be TRBD1 or TRBD2 (5 bases each). Trimming pared 5 bases from V and 5 bases from J, leaving 10 bases between. Germline values: CDR1 SGHAT, CDR2 FQNNGV. CDR3 length equals 13 residues. CDR3 in DNA: TGTGCCAGCAGCCGGGGACGAAACAATGAGCAGTTCTTC. This encodes CASSRGRNNEQFF.

This clonotype was seen ten or more times. This chain uses TRBV21-1 with TRBJ2-7; the table gives TRBD1 as D, unverified against the DNA. TRBV21-1 is annotated as a pseudogene. The CDR3 consists of 15 residues. Written as DNA, the CDR3 is TGTGCCAGCAGCAGCGTCGACAGGCATTTCTACGAGCAGTACGTC. This translates into CASSSVDRHFYEQYV.

The chain carries TRBV7-8 and TRBJ2-1; D may be TRBD1 (6 bases). The CDR3 is 13 amino acids. From germline, CDR1 is SGHVS and CDR2 FQNEAQ. V lost 7 bases, J lost 5 bases, and 12 bases lay in between. The CDR3 region is CASTPDSNNEQFF. CDR3 coding DNA: TGTGCCAGCACCCCGGACAGCAACAATGAGCAGTTCTTC.

This chain uses TRBV5-1 with TRBJ2-1, with 10 bases aligning to TRBD2. The J segment lost 11 bases and the V segment lost 3 bases, leaving 5 bases of the junction unmatched. The CDR3 consists of 13 residues. Germline assignment: CDR1 SGHRS and CDR2 YFSETQ. The CDR3 here is CASSYSGGPQQFF. CDR3 nucleotides: TGCGCCAGCAGCTATAGCGGGGGGCCTCAGCAGTTCTTC. Using reference TRBV5-1 and TRBJ2-1 for the parts outside the CDR3, the full variable domain is KAGVTQTPRYLIKTRGQQVTLSCSPISGHRSVSWYQQTPGQGLQFLFEYFSETQRNKGNFPGRFSGRQFSNSRSEMNVSTLELGDSALYLCASSYSGGPQQFFGPGTRLTVL.

There are a few counts of this clonotype. V gene TRBV6-1 combines with J gene TRBJ2-7; tentative D call: TRBD2 (6 bases). Germline lookup yields CDR1 MNHNS and CDR2 SASEGT. Trimming stripped 8 bases from V and 3 bases from J, with 14 bases between. The CDR3 loop spans 13 amino acids. Here the CDR3 reads CASGRGRIYEQYF. DNA for the CDR3: TGTGCCAGCGGCCGAGGGAGGATCTACGAGCAGTACTTC.

This clonotype has a handful of counts. The gene calls are TRBV20-1 and TRBJ1-4; 7 bases agree with TRBD1. V lost 4 bases and J lost 4; bases outside the gene matches: 3. The length of the CDR3 is 13 residues. Germline CDR1 DFQATT, CDR2 SNEGSKA (reference sequence). This CDR3 reads CSATGTDNEKLFF. CDR3 coding DNA: TGCAGTGCTACCGGGACAGATAATGAAAAACTGTTTTTT.

V is TRBV4-3 and J is TRBJ1-6; weak D call: TRBD1 (5 bases). CDR1 is LGHNA, CDR2 YSLEER, per germline. V dropped 1 base and J dropped 7 bases, with 11 bases sitting between them. This CDR3 is 15 amino acids long. CDR3 sequence (DNA): TGCGCCAGCAGCCAAGTTCTGGGGCAGAATTCACCCCTCCACTTT. As protein: CASSQVLGQNSPLHF.

The chain links TRBV6-2 or TRBV6-3 to TRBJ2-7; 7 nucleotides line up with TRBD2. Germline-derived CDR1 and CDR2 are MNHEY and SVGEGT. The CDR3 sequence is 16 residues long. V trimming: 4 bases; J trimming: 0 bases; junction bases outside the gene matches: 9. As DNA, the CDR3 is TGTGCCAGCAGTTCCGCCCCAAGCGGGGCCTCCTACGAGCAGTACTTC. Its protein product is CASSSAPSGASYEQYF.

This clonotype was seen only a few times. The gene calls are TRBV30 and TRBJ2-1, with 9 bases matching TRBD2. There are 15 residues in the CDR3. J was trimmed by 2 bases and V by 0 bases; bases with no gene match: 2. The germline V gene encodes CDR1 GTSNPN and CDR2 SVGIG (reference sequence). CDR3 amino acids: CAWSVAGGPYNEQFF. CDR3 bases: TGTGCCTGGAGTGTTGCGGGGGGGCCCTACAATGAGCAGTTCTTC.

This clonotype occurred a few times. J is TRBJ1-2 and V is TRBV27; 8 bases match TRBD1. The CDR3 length is 13 residues. V was pared by 3 bases and J by 5 bases, with 2 bases of the junction left unmatched. The germline V gene encodes CDR1 MNHEY and CDR2 SMNVEV (reference sequence). The CDR3 is CASSFRGLYGYTF. As DNA, the CDR3 is TGTGCCAGCAGTTTCAGGGGGCTGTATGGCTACACCTTC.

The CDR3 sequence: CASSLDGPADTQYF. CDR3 DNA: TGTGCCAGCAGCTTAGATGGGCCAGCAGATACGCAGTATTTT. The V gene is TRBV11-2, the J gene TRBJ2-3; D gene ambiguous. The V end was cut by 0 bases, the J end by 4 bases, with 8 bases between. CDR1 is SGHAT and CDR2 is FQNNGV in the germline V gene. The CDR3 runs to 14 residues.

V and J are TRBV14 and TRBJ2-2; 10 nucleotides align to TRBD1. CDR3 size: 15 residues. V was clipped by 5 bases and J by 3 bases; unmatched bases: 3. Germline CDR1 reads SGHDN; CDR2 reads FVKESK. CDR3 DNA sequence: TGTGCCAGCAGCAGGACAGGGGGGTACACCGGGGAGCTGTTTTTT. Protein: CASSRTGGYTGELFF.

This clonotype was seen only a few times. The V call is TRBV6-1, the J call TRBJ1-4; possibly TRBD1 for D (5 bases). Looked up from germline, CDR1 is MNHNS and CDR2 is SASEGT. The length of the CDR3 is 15 residues. Deletions cut 7 bases from V and 0 bases from J, with 12 bases between. The CDR3 DNA reads TGTGCCAGCAACGCCGGCAGGGCAACTAATGAAAAACTGTTTTTT. Translation: CASNAGRATNEKLFF.

This clonotype appeared a few times. The chain employs TRBV7-2 and TRBJ1-3; D is uncertain. Germline values: CDR1 SGHTA, CDR2 FQGNSA. This CDR3 has 16 residues. Trimming left V 5 bases short and J 4 bases short, with 18 bases between. DNA of the CDR3: TGTGCCAGCAGCACTTCGCAGTTTGGTCAAGGAAACACCATATATTTT. Its protein product is CASSTSQFGQGNTIYF.

In its sample, this clonotype was seen a few times. The genes are TRBV6-5 and TRBJ1-5; possible D gene TRBD1, 6 bases. Deletions cut 6 bases from V and 4 bases from J, with 10 bases between. CDR3 length: 13 amino acids. Germline V CDR1 and CDR2: MNHEY, SVGAGI. The CDR3 protein is CASSRTENQPQHF. DNA of the CDR3: TGTGCCAGCAGCCGGACAGAAAATCAGCCCCAGCATTTT.

Ten or more counts support this clonotype. The V and J genes are TRBV7-9 and TRBJ2-3, with 8 bases that match TRBD1. CDR3 length: 15 residues. Germline CDR1 and CDR2: SEHNR and FQNEAQ (reference sequence). The V and J ends lost 1 base and 1 base, in that order; junction bases with no gene match: 1. The CDR3: CASSLGGQGTDTQYF. Here the CDR3 DNA reads TGTGCCAGCAGCTTAGGGGGACAGGGCACAGATACGCAGTATTTT.

This clonotype was detected many times. This chain links TRBV6-5 with TRBJ2-7, with D uncertain. Germline loops: CDR1 MNHEY, CDR2 SVGAGI. V was trimmed by 0 bases and J by 3 bases, leaving 12 bases between them. This CDR3 contains 15 residues. CDR3 nucleotides: TGTGCCAGCAGTTACTCGGGTATAGCCGTCTACGAGCAGTACTTC. Translating it yields CASSYSGIAVYEQYF.

V usage is TRBV5-4 and J usage is TRBJ2-7; 8 nucleotides align to TRBD1. Germline V gene data show CDR1 as SGHNT and CDR2 as YYREEE (reference sequence). This CDR3 region has 15 residues. V gave up 4 bases and J gave up 5 bases; unmatched junction bases: 11. The CDR3 DNA is TGTGCCAGCAGCACAGGACCCGGGACAGGAAACGAGCAGTACGTC. The encoded protein is CASSTGPGTGNEQYV.

This clonotype was detected only a few times. V gene TRBV5-1 combines with J gene TRBJ2-7; D gene unclear. There are 13 residues in the CDR3. Trimming removed 0 bases from V and 6 bases from J, with 10 bases in between. From germline, CDR1 is SGHRS and CDR2 YFSETQ. The CDR3 coding sequence is TGCGCCAGCAGCTTGGCACTTGGGTCCGAGCAGTACTTC. Translating gives CASSLALGSEQYF.

This clonotype was seen more than once but under ten times. This chain links TRBV20-1 with TRBJ1-5; no reliable D call. Trimming took off 6 bases at V and 7 bases at J, with 19 bases between the two ends. The CDR3 extends over 14 amino acids. Germline CDR1 is DFQATT and CDR2 is SNEGSKA (reference sequence). CDR3 protein: CSADEPDIHQPQHF. CDR3 nucleotides: TGCAGTGCAGACGAACCAGACATACACCAGCCCCAGCATTTT.